The 18 T cell receptor beta chains below come from one sample, sequenced in a study of cytomegalovirus exposure and HLA in healthy donors. This PCR relied on a set of 60 Vbeta primers and 13 Jbeta primers. Clones were sequenced by immunoSEQ multiplex PCR, and TCRdb holds only the in-frame ones, with some missing. The sample carries about 160,000 clones, approximately 80% recorded once. Material: PBMCs. All receptors derive from a man aged 18 to 35 in good health and CMV-seronegative.

This chain joins TRBV5-4 and TRBJ2-7, with D perhaps matching TRBD2 (5 bases). The CDR3 covers 10 residues. Germline CDR1 reads SGHNT; CDR2 reads YYREEE (reference sequence). V was shortened by 9 bases and J by 8 bases, with 12 bases between the two germline ends. The CDR3 DNA is TGTGCCACTCAAGCGGCTCAGCAGTACTTC. Translation gives CATQAAQQYF.

A word on this clone: Other DNA sequences in the sample encode the same CDR3. The V gene is TRBV27, the J gene TRBJ1-1; D possibly corresponds to TRBD1 (5 bases). CDR3 length: 13 amino acids. Trimming took off 3 bases at V and 5 bases at J, with 10 bases between the two ends. The germline CDR1 and CDR2 sequences are MNHEY and SMNVEV (reference sequence). CDR3 region: CASSLGGGTEAFF. The CDR3 coding sequence is TGTGCCAGCAGTTTGGGGGGAGGGACTGAAGCTTTCTTT.

The chain joins TRBV9 to TRBJ2-7; D is perhaps TRBD1 (5 bases). The germline V gene encodes CDR1 SGDLS and CDR2 YYNGEE. CDR3 length: 14 residues. The V end lost 3 bases, the J end lost 0 bases, and 10 bases lay between the germline ends. CDR3 nucleotide sequence: TGTGCCAGCAGCGCGGACACCCTCTCCTACGAGCAGTACTTC. Protein: CASSADTLSYEQYF.

The chain employs TRBV7-6 and TRBJ2-3; TRBD2 is a possible D gene (5 bases). Trimming stripped 2 bases from V and 0 bases from J, with 12 bases between. Germline CDR1 reads SGHVS; CDR2 reads FNYEAQ. The CDR3 sequence is 16 residues long. As DNA, the CDR3 is TGTGCCAGCAGCTTACCCCCCGGCGGGAGCACAGATACGCAGTATTTT. Translation gives CASSLPPGGSTDTQYF.

This clone occurred once. The chain uses TRBV6-5 and TRBJ1-1, with D maybe TRBD1 (6 bases). Germline V gene data show CDR1 as MNHEY and CDR2 as SVGAGI. This CDR3 region has 15 residues. V was cut by 5 bases and J by 4 bases, with 17 bases left in between. The CDR3 DNA is TGTGCCAGCAGTATTTCCACAGGGAGTGTCACTGAAGCTTTCTTT. It yields the protein CASSISTGSVTEAFF.

This clone is a singleton in its sample. The CDR3 protein is CASSSSTGSYEQYF. The CDR3 coding sequence is TGTGCCAGCAGTTCCTCGACAGGGTCCTACGAGCAGTACTTC. The rearrangement joins TRBV28 to TRBJ2-7; the match to TRBD1 covers 7 bases. J lost 1 base, V lost 4 bases, and 4 bases had no gene match. Germline CDR1 is MDHEN and CDR2 is SYDVKM. This CDR3 comprises 14 residues.

The rearrangement links TRBV5-1 to TRBJ1-3, with 8 nucleotides matching TRBD1. The CDR3 loop spans 15 amino acids. Germline V gene lookup returns CDR1 SGHRS and CDR2 YFSETQ. J was trimmed by 3 bases and V by 1 base; bases with no gene match: 3. This chain's CDR3 is CASSLQGASGNTIYF. The CDR3, as DNA: TGCGCCAGCAGCTTGCAGGGGGCGAGTGGAAACACCATATATTTT. The whole variable domain, remainder taken from reference TRBV5-1 and TRBJ1-3, is KAGVTQTPRYLIKTRGQQVTLSCSPISGHRSVSWYQQTPGQGLQFLFEYFSETQRNKGNFPGRFSGRQFSNSRSEMNVSTLELGDSALYLCASSLQGASGNTIYFGEGSWLTVV.

The rearrangement links TRBV5-1 to TRBJ2-1; a possible D gene is TRBD1 (5 bases). The V gene's germline CDR1 is SGHRS and CDR2 YFSETQ. The V gene lost 5 bases and the J gene lost 10 bases, with 19 bases spanning the gap. The length of the CDR3 is 14 residues. The DNA of the CDR3 is TGCGCCAGCAGACAGAATAGGGGATCAGGGGAGCAGTTCTTC. This encodes CASRQNRGSGEQFF.

CDR3: CASSLSNRLGNTEAFF. The CDR3 DNA is TGTGCCAGCAGCCTCTCCAACAGGTTAGGGAACACTGAAGCTTTCTTT. V usage is TRBV7-6 and J usage is TRBJ1-1; a possible D gene is TRBD1 (5 bases). Germline CDR1 is SGHVS and CDR2 is FNYEAQ. V lost 5 bases, J lost 1 base, and 17 bases lay in between. The CDR3 covers 16 residues. Filled out from reference TRBV7-6 and TRBJ1-1, the complete variable domain reads GAGVSQSPRYKVTKRGQDVALRCDPISGHVSLYWYRQALGQGPEFLTYFNYEAQQDKSGLPNDRFSAERPEGSISTLTIQRTEQRDSAMYRCASSLSNRLGNTEAFFGQGTRLTVV.

The gene calls are TRBV4-3 and TRBJ1-5; D is uncertain. This CDR3 is built from 16 residues. V lost 0 bases and J 2 bases, leaving 11 bases between the germline ends. Germline CDR1 LGHNA, CDR2 YSLEER. The CDR3 is CASSQEPGLGNQPQHF. As DNA, the CDR3 is TGCGCCAGCAGCCAAGAGCCAGGCCTGGGCAATCAGCCCCAGCATTTT.

The V and J genes are TRBV9 and TRBJ2-2, with 8 positions matching TRBD2. The length of the CDR3 is 16 residues. Looked up from germline, CDR1 is SGDLS and CDR2 is YYNGEE. V lost 1 base, J lost 0 bases, and 2 bases stayed unmatched. The CDR3 coding sequence is TGTGCCAGCAGCGTAATAGCGGGGACGAACACCGGGGAGCTGTTTTTT. As protein: CASSVIAGTNTGELFF.

This rearrangement joins TRBV2 to TRBJ1-2; 9 nucleotides agree with TRBD1. This CDR3 spans 15 amino acids. Germline V gene data show CDR1 as SNHLY and CDR2 as FYNNEI. Trimming at V came to 2 bases and at J to 5 bases, leaving 6 bases not matched to a gene. CDR3 amino acids: CASSESPGQGYGYTF. Here the CDR3 DNA reads TGTGCCAGCAGTGAAAGTCCCGGACAGGGGTATGGCTACACCTTC.

The V call is TRBV5-1, the J call TRBJ2-3, with no clear D. The CDR3 spans 15 residues. V lost 0 bases, J lost 1 base, and 9 bases lay in between. CDR1 is SGHRS, CDR2 YFSETQ, per germline. CDR3 residues: CASSLDNTGTDTQYF. The CDR3 DNA sequence: TGCGCCAGCAGCTTGGACAATACCGGCACAGATACGCAGTATTTT.

This sequence joins TRBV11-2 and TRBJ2-1, with 7 bases lining up with TRBD1. The CDR3 length is 16 residues. Germline CDR1 reads SGHAT; CDR2 reads FQNNGV. The trim removed 5 bases at V and 0 bases at J, leaving 7 bases unmatched. The CDR3 loop reads CASSTQTGSSYNEQFF. In nucleotides, the CDR3 is TGTGCCAGCAGCACCCAGACAGGGAGCTCCTACAATGAGCAGTTCTTC.

The V gene is TRBV10-3, the J gene TRBJ2-3, with 13 bases aligning to TRBD2. The germline gives CDR1 ENHRY, CDR2 SYGVKD. Trimming took 6 bases from V and 2 from J; bases not matched to a gene: 5. The CDR3 loop spans 16 amino acids. The CDR3 nucleotides are TGTGCCATCAGCGCTGGGACTAGCGGGATCACAGATACGCAGTATTTT. Translating gives CAISAGTSGITDTQYF.

V gene TRBV5-4 combines with J gene TRBJ2-7; 7 positions agree with TRBD1. Germline values: CDR1 SGHNT, CDR2 YYREEE (reference sequence). V lost 4 bases, J lost 3 bases, and 4 bases stayed unmatched. This CDR3 comprises 13 residues. CDR3 sequence: CASSPWDSYEQYF. In nucleotides, the CDR3 is TGTGCCAGCAGCCCCTGGGACAGCTACGAGCAGTACTTC.

This clone was counted a few times. The rearrangement joins TRBV4-1 to TRBJ2-5; possibly TRBD2 for D (5 bases). Trimming pared 1 base from V and 5 bases from J, leaving 14 bases between. CDR1 is MGHRA, CDR2 YSYEKL, per germline. This CDR3 contains 15 residues. The CDR3 here is CASSQGRLAGETQYF. The CDR3 DNA reads as TGCGCCAGCAGCCAAGGTAGGCTAGCCGGCGAGACCCAGTACTTC.

The chain recombines TRBV7-3 with TRBJ2-7; TRBD2 matches at 9 bases. Germline CDR1 reads SGHTA; CDR2 reads FQGTGA. V gave up 1 base and J gave up 7 bases; unmatched junction bases: 8. This CDR3 spans 15 amino acids. CDR3 sequence (DNA): TGTGCCAGCAGCTTAATCGCGGGAGGGCCCGGTGAGCAGTACTTC. It codes for CASSLIAGGPGEQYF.